This T cell receptor beta chain was captured in a study of T cell responses to AZD1222 COVID-19 vaccine. Study observations and caveats: Unmutated variant regions reportedly attract nearly half of all spike-specific TCRs. The study found vaccine-associated CD4 TCRs spanning spike, dominant at 160-218 and 743-854. There were mostly white British donors and more females than males, and clonal diversity was possibly underestimated.

Points on this clone: Its antigen is not known.

The assay was immunoSEQ multiplex PCR, and TCRdb's table has in-frame clones only and misses some. The sample has some 130,000 clones; 70% to 90% are singletons. The CDR3 consists of 14 residues. Germline V gene data show CDR1 as SGHTA and CDR2 as FQGNSA. Trimming shortened V by 5 bases and J by 3 bases, and 14 bases separated the two germline ends. This specimen was peripheral blood, taken on day 0 of AZD1222 vaccination. The rearrangement joins TRBV7-2 to TRBJ2-7, with D tentatively TRBD1 (6 bases). The source of this sequence is an adult in good health. This CDR3 is CASSVHRVIYEQYF. CDR3 coding DNA: TGTGCCAGCAGCGTCCACAGGGTTATCTACGAGCAGTACTTC. Looking up the rest from reference TRBV7-2 and TRBJ2-7 gives the full variable domain: GAGVSQSPSNKVTEKGKDVELRCDPISGHTALYWYRQSLGQGLEFLIYFQGNSAPDKSGLPSDRFSAERTGGSVSTLTIQRTQQEDSAVYLCASSVHRVIYEQYFGPGTRLTVT.